Here is one T cell receptor (beta chain) with its context. Its binding antigen is unknown. Nothing much larger sits one base from this clone, and base qualities are not available. The data derive from a study of T-cell reconstitution after alpha-beta-depleted transplantation in children listed by TCRdb under 2016. For the wider study: T-cell immune reconstitution after TCRalphabeta/CD19-depleted allogeneic hematopoietic cell transplantation in children was quantitatively tracked in the study by means of TCR repertoire profiling.

The library was built by means of PCR. TCRdb names Illumina HiSeq 2500 as the instrument used. TCR library preparation used molecular barcoding, with unique molecular identifiers applied to normalize quantification of the TCRbeta repertoire. The raw public data were reprocessed by TCRdb itself: fastp quality trimming at Q25, MiXCR clonotype calling, in-frame beta chains only. Identical CDR3 proteins give one entry, which carries the most common genes and DNA. The sample table contains about 610,000 distinct CDR3 sequences; only one count was recorded for about 10% of them. Jointly, the top ten make up about 4.3% of the sample. The starting material was PBMCs from the stem cell graft donor, obtained from the stem cell graft. The sequence was obtained from a human donor who donated a stem cell graft to a child with acute myeloid leukemia.

The CDR3 has the sequence CASSPVDGTIEQFF. The nucleotides are TGTGCCAGCTCACCCGTCGACGGAACCATTGAGCAGTTCTTC. The chain is assembled from TRBV18 and TRBJ2-1; no confident D gene assignment can be made. As encoded in the germline V gene, CDR1 is KGHSH while CDR2 is LQKENI. The CDR3, cysteine through phenylalanine, is 14 amino acids long. Here the CDR3 DNA is all that survives: 42 bases in frame from base 1. V loses 3 bases of germline sequence and J loses 9 bases, and the interval between the two ends is 15 bases.